The 7 T cell receptor beta chains listed next were all sequenced from one sample in a study of blood T cell repertoires in COVID-19. The assay was immunoSEQ multiplex PCR, and TCRdb's table has in-frame clones only and misses some. The sample lists some 70,000 clones, about 80% seen once, with around 0.83% in the top ten. The sequenced material came from peripheral blood. These receptors were taken from a woman in her 70s with acute or convalescent COVID-19.

The chain employs TRBV5-1 and TRBJ1-2; 7 bases match TRBD1. The germline gives CDR1 SGHRS, CDR2 YFSETQ. With V trimmed by 4 bases and J by 8 bases, 11 bases remained unmatched. The CDR3 runs 14 residues. CDR3 in DNA: TGCGCCAGCAGCCCGGATACCCAGGGGGTCGGCTACACCTTC. Protein: CASSPDTQGVGYTF.

The count of this clone is one. The chain recombines TRBV7-2 with TRBJ2-1; TRBD1 matches at 7 bases. With V trimmed by 1 base and J by 4 bases, 7 bases remained unmatched. Germline assignment: CDR1 SGHTA and CDR2 FQGNSA. This CDR3 comprises 16 residues. CDR3 in amino acids: CASSLVPGTVYNEQFF. The CDR3 nucleotides are TGTGCCAGCAGCTTAGTCCCCGGGACAGTATACAATGAGCAGTTCTTC.

The chain links TRBV7-8 to TRBJ1-5; D gene unclear. Trimming took off 1 base at V and 7 bases at J, with 8 bases between the two ends. This CDR3 contains 13 residues. CDR1 and CDR2 (germline): SGHVS, FQNEAQ. As DNA, the CDR3 is TGTGCCAGCAGCTTAGGAGGGCCCCAGCCCCAGCATTTT. This sequence encodes CASSLGGPQPQHF.

This chain links TRBV7-2 with TRBJ2-7; 7 bases align to TRBD1. Looked up from germline, CDR1 is SGHTA and CDR2 is FQGNSA. V dropped 2 bases and J dropped 12; count of bases not matched to a gene: 10. CDR3 size: 13 residues. The CDR3 sequence is CASSLPWTGLWYF. The DNA of the CDR3 is TGTGCCAGCAGCTTACCTTGGACAGGTTTGTGGTACTTC.

CDR3 sequence: CASTLLSGGENEQFF. DNA for the CDR3: TGTGCCAGCACCCTCCTTAGCGGGGGGGAAAATGAGCAGTTCTTC. The rearrangement uses TRBV7-9 and TRBJ2-1; TRBD2 agrees at 11 bases. Germline assignment: CDR1 SEHNR and CDR2 FQNEAQ (reference sequence). V shed 7 bases, J shed 7 bases, and the junction held 9 bases outside the gene matches. This CDR3 is built from 15 residues.

The gene calls are TRBV29-1 and TRBJ1-3; D remains unclear. Germline lookup yields CDR1 SQVTM and CDR2 ANQGSEA. V was trimmed by 4 bases and J by 7 bases, leaving 14 bases between them. CDR3 size: 13 residues. The CDR3 loop reads CSVAPGGGNTIYF. The CDR3 DNA reads TGCAGCGTTGCCCCCGGCGGAGGGAACACCATATATTTT.

The chain combines TRBV2 with TRBJ1-5; D gene uncertain. The CDR3 is made up of 9 amino acids. V lost 5 bases, J lost 10 bases, and 3 bases lay in between. The germline V gene encodes CDR1 SNHLY and CDR2 FYNNEI. CDR3 sequence: CASSLPQHF. CDR3 nucleotides: TGTGCCAGCAGTCTTCCCCAGCATTTT.